This T cell receptor (beta chain) was identified during a study of immune evolution from preneoplasia to lung adenocarcinoma. Whole-study context: HLA loss of heterozygosity: roughly 7.5% AIS, under 19% MIA, roughly 30% ADC, none AAH. Findings and caveats of the study: Top clone share appeared to fall from AAH through AIS, MIA, adenocarcinoma.

Profiling relied on immunoSEQ multiplex PCR, and the TCRdb table lists in-frame clones only, not all of them. The sample has about 2,000 clones, 75% to 85% seen once. The J segment lost 5 bases and the V segment lost 6 bases, leaving 6 bases of the junction unmatched. Germline CDR1 reads SNHLY; CDR2 reads FYNNEI. This CDR3 has 14 residues. Points on this clone: Its antigen is unidentified.

The genes are TRBV2 and TRBJ2-5, with 10 bases matching TRBD1. The sample was FFPE minimally invasive lung adenocarcinoma tissue. The sequence was collected from a person aged 60 to 85 with lung adenocarcinoma. CDR3 nucleotide sequence: TGTGCCAGCAGCGGGACAGGGGTGGTTGAGACCCAGTACTTC. Translated: CASSGTGVVETQYF.